Shown below are 21 T cell receptor beta chains from a single sample sequenced in a study of T cells in tuberculosis. Thawed, overnight-rested PBMC were stained with GMM-loaded CD1B tetramer, viability dye and anti-CD3, then sorted. The lipid loaded on the CD1B tetramers was C32 glucose monomycolate from Rhodococcus equi. Profiled with immunoSEQ multiplex PCR; TCRdb holds only in-frame clones, not every one. The data contain more than 45,000 clones, roughly 87% of them singletons. What was sequenced was CD1b-GMM tetramer-negative cells sorted from PBMCs. The receptors were sampled from an adult woman with latent tuberculosis.

This sequence joins TRBV11-2 and TRBJ1-3; D ambiguous. Per germline, CDR1 SGHAT and CDR2 FQNNGV. V was clipped by 1 base and J by 0 bases, with 7 bases between them. The CDR3 has 15 amino acids. Here the CDR3 reads CASSLVGLSGNTIYF. The CDR3 DNA sequence: TGTGCCAGCAGCTTAGTCGGTCTCTCTGGAAACACCATATATTTT.

A few counts support this clone. This chain joins TRBV14 and TRBJ1-4, with D possibly being TRBD1 (6 bases). This CDR3 contains 15 residues. Germline V gene data show CDR1 as SGHDN and CDR2 as FVKESK. The V end lost 4 bases, the J end lost 8 bases, and 17 bases lay between the germline ends. Written as DNA, the CDR3 is TGTGCCAGCAGCCGAAAGGGGGGGGCTGGCGAAAAACTGTTTTTT. Protein: CASSRKGGAGEKLFF.

This chain links TRBV5-4 with TRBJ2-7; 9 bases match TRBD1. The CDR3 has 16 residues. V was pared by 0 bases and J by 0 bases, with 4 bases of the junction left unmatched. Germline loops: CDR1 SGHNT, CDR2 YYREEE (reference sequence). The CDR3: CASSLVGTGISYEQYF. Here the CDR3 DNA reads TGTGCCAGCAGCTTGGTAGGGACAGGGATCTCCTACGAGCAGTACTTC.

The chain recombines TRBV4-3 with TRBJ1-5; D gene unclear. This CDR3 has 17 amino acids. Germline assignment: CDR1 LGHNA and CDR2 YSLEER. Trimming removed 0 bases at V and 0 bases at J, with 12 bases between. As DNA, the CDR3 is TGCGCCAGCAGCCAAGACCTCCACCCTAATAGCAATCAGCCCCAGCATTTT. Amino acid sequence: CASSQDLHPNSNQPQHF.

V is TRBV29-1 and J is TRBJ2-5; 8 bases align to TRBD2. This CDR3 is built from 16 residues. With 3 bases clipped from V and 0 bases from J, the junction kept 9 bases outside the gene matches. Germline CDR1 and CDR2: SQVTM and ANQGSEA. The CDR3 DNA reads as TGCAGCGTTGACCAAGCGGGGGTTTTGTACCAAGAGACCCAGTACTTC. It is translated as CSVDQAGVLYQETQYF.

CDR3 DNA sequence: TGTGCCAGCAGCTTATTCGCCCGGGGAGCCAACACCGGGGAGCTGTTTTTT. Its translation: CASSLFARGANTGELFF. The chain joins TRBV9 to TRBJ2-2; perhaps TRBD2 as D (5 bases). This CDR3 comprises 17 residues. The V gene lost 4 bases and the J gene lost 2 bases, with 18 bases spanning the gap. Germline V gene lookup returns CDR1 SGDLS and CDR2 YYNGEE.

The chain links TRBV10-1 to TRBJ1-6; D is uncertain. This CDR3 has 13 amino acids. Looked up from germline, CDR1 is WNHNN and CDR2 is SYGVQD (reference sequence). V was trimmed by 3 bases and J by 6 bases, leaving 6 bases between them. The CDR3 DNA reads as TGCGCCAGCAGTGATACGGGTAATTCACCCCTCCACTTT. Protein product: CASSDTGNSPLHF.

The chain is built from TRBV19 and TRBJ2-7, with TRBD2 matching over 7 bases. The V and J ends lost 4 bases and 2 bases, in that order; junction bases with no gene match: 8. CDR1 and CDR2 from the germline V gene are LNHDA and SQIVND (reference sequence). The CDR3 extends over 15 amino acids. CDR3 nucleotide sequence: TGTGCCAGTAGTACCTTACTAGCGTTGACCTACGAGCAGTACTTC. Translating it yields CASSTLLALTYEQYF.

The V gene is TRBV6-1, the J gene TRBJ2-3; 13 positions agree with TRBD2. CDR1 and CDR2 from the germline V gene are MNHNS and SASEGT. This CDR3 is built from 18 residues. The trim removed 0 bases at V and 2 bases at J, leaving 5 bases unmatched. CDR3 DNA: TGTGCCAGCAGTGAAGCGCTTGGACTAGCGGGAGTCACAGATACGCAGTATTTT. Its translation: CASSEALGLAGVTDTQYF.

V gene TRBV4-3 combines with J gene TRBJ2-3, with 8 bases aligning to TRBD1. Trimming took 6 bases from V and 2 from J; bases not matched to a gene: 7. This CDR3 is built from 15 residues. Per germline, CDR1 LGHNA and CDR2 YSLEER. This chain's CDR3 is CASRQGAGDTDTQYF. The DNA of the CDR3 is TGCGCCAGCAGGCAGGGGGCAGGGGACACAGATACGCAGTATTTT.

This sequence joins TRBV5-3 and TRBJ2-5; TRBD2 might be the D (6 bases). TRBV5-3 is placed among ORFs of uncertain function. This CDR3 has 14 residues. V lost 8 bases, J lost 4 bases, and 18 bases lay in between. CDR3 in amino acids: CASAPREVAETQYF. The CDR3 nucleotides are TGTGCCAGTGCCCCCAGGGAGGTAGCAGAGACCCAGTACTTC.

This clone was observed a single time. This chain joins TRBV19 and TRBJ2-1; TRBD2 aligns across 13 bases. V dropped 7 bases and J dropped 4; count of bases not matched to a gene: 7. Germline CDR1 reads LNHDA; CDR2 reads SQIVND (reference sequence). The CDR3 spans 16 residues. CDR3 region: CASTLTSGRNYNEQFF. The CDR3 DNA is TGTGCCAGTACCCTGACTAGCGGGAGGAATTACAATGAGCAGTTCTTC.

The chain combines TRBV12-1 with TRBJ2-7; the table names TRBD1, a call not compared with the DNA. TRBV12-1 is shown as a pseudogene. CDR3 length: 15 amino acids. CDR3 in amino acids: CASSWGQVVWDEQYF. The CDR3 bases are TGTGCCAGCAGCTGGGGACAGGTGGTCTGGGACGAGCAGTACTTC.

The J gene is TRBJ2-1, the V gene TRBV19; no reliable D call. This CDR3 is 12 amino acids long. The V end was cut by 5 bases, the J end by 5 bases, with 7 bases between. CDR1 LNHDA and CDR2 SQIVND come from the germline V gene (reference sequence). The CDR3 sequence: CASSPGHNEQFF. The CDR3 DNA sequence: TGTGCCAGTAGTCCAGGCCACAATGAGCAGTTCTTC.

This chain links TRBV28 with TRBJ1-2, with D uncertain. Trimming took off 2 bases at V and 4 bases at J, with 17 bases between the two ends. The CDR3 runs 16 residues. CDR1 and CDR2 from the germline V gene are MDHEN and SYDVKM. CDR3 coding DNA: TGTGCCAGCAGTTTACTGGGTGAGGGAATCGGCTATGGCTACACCTTC. Translation gives CASSLLGEGIGYGYTF.

The CDR3 DNA follows: TGTGCCAGCAGTGAATGGAGTCTAGCCCACAATGAGCAGTTCTTC. Its translation is CASSEWSLAHNEQFF. V and J are TRBV2 and TRBJ2-1, with a tentative D call TRBD2 (5 bases). In germline, CDR1 is SNHLY, CDR2 FYNNEI. This CDR3 region has 15 residues. The V and J ends lost 2 bases and 5 bases respectively, with 13 bases between them.

The chain recombines TRBV12-5 with TRBJ1-1; 9 bases line up with TRBD1. CDR1 and CDR2 from the germline V gene are LGHNT and FRNRAP. The CDR3 is 18 amino acids. V gave up 1 base and J gave up 0 bases; unmatched junction bases: 9. CDR3 sequence (DNA): TGTGCTAGTGGTTTGGATCCTCCGGACAGGGGATTGAACACTGAAGCTTTCTTT. Its translation is CASGLDPPDRGLNTEAFF.

The chain uses TRBV9 and TRBJ2-7, with D perhaps matching TRBD1 (5 bases). V lost 0 bases and J lost 3, with 10 bases in between. The germline V gene has CDR1 SGDLS and CDR2 YYNGEE. The length of the CDR3 is 14 residues. CDR3 region: CASSVASGHYEQYF. The CDR3 coding sequence is TGTGCCAGCAGCGTAGCTTCAGGGCACTACGAGCAGTACTTC.

The chain recombines TRBV30 with TRBJ2-3, with D hard to call. V shed 1 base and J shed 4 bases, with 6 bases lying between them. The germline V gene encodes CDR1 GTSNPN and CDR2 SVGIG (reference sequence). CDR3 length equals 12 residues. The DNA for the CDR3 is TGTGCCTGGAGTGCTATGCCAGATACGCAGTATTTT. As protein: CAWSAMPDTQYF.

The gene calls are TRBV4-2 and TRBJ2-1; 7 nucleotides match TRBD2. V lost 4 bases to trimming and J lost 5 bases; unmatched junction nucleotides: 5. Germline CDR1 is LGHNA and CDR2 is YNFKEQ. The CDR3 length is 14 residues. The CDR3 spells CASSPGGLNNEQFF. Written as DNA, the CDR3 is TGTGCCAGCAGCCCGGGGGGTTTGAACAATGAGCAGTTCTTC.

This CDR3 reads CASSLLQVGTEAFF. The CDR3, as DNA: TGTGCCAGCAGTCTCCTTCAGGTAGGCACTGAAGCTTTCTTT. J is TRBJ1-1 and V is TRBV11-1; D not certain. The CDR3 is 14 amino acids. CDR1 SGHAT and CDR2 FQDESV come from the germline V gene (reference sequence). The V gene lost 6 bases and the J gene lost 4 bases, with 15 bases spanning the gap.